The 6 T cell receptor beta chains given below trace back to one sample, sequenced in a study of cytomegalovirus exposure and HLA in healthy donors. In the PCR, 60 Vbeta and 13 Jbeta primers were used. TCRdb's table, derived via immunoSEQ multiplex PCR, lists solely in-frame clones and lacks some. The table records fewer than 200,000 clones, 82% of them present only once. Material for sequencing was PBMCs. These receptors were collected from a girl aged 10-17 years in good health and CMV-seropositive.

This clone occurred once. The CDR3 protein is CAWTPGTGGFSDEQYF. In DNA, the CDR3 is TGTGCCTGGACTCCCGGGACAGGGGGCTTTTCTGACGAGCAGTACTTC. The chain employs TRBV30 and TRBJ2-7, with TRBD1 identical over 12 bases. J was trimmed by 5 bases and V by 4 bases; bases with no gene match: 12. CDR3 length: 16 amino acids. Germline V lookup: CDR1 GTSNPN, CDR2 SVGIG (reference sequence).

A word on this clone: It is likely a read error, because the conserved phenylalanine at the end of the CDR3 is missing. The DNA is left out, because the CDR3 cannot be placed on it with certainty; the CDR3 is given as TCRdb lists it. This chain connects TRBV2 to TRBJ1-4; the D call TRBD1 from the table was never checked on the DNA. Germline values: CDR1 SNHLY, CDR2 FYNNEI. Including both end residues, the CDR3 is 15 amino acids long. CDR3 sequence reads: CASSAMGHPCIDSTL.

This clone was observed once. The chain employs TRBV19 and TRBJ1-1, with D uncertain. CDR1 is LNHDA and CDR2 is SQIVND in the germline V gene (reference sequence). Trimming cost V 6 bases and J 5 bases, with 13 bases left between them. The CDR3 has 13 residues. CDR3 sequence: CASSSVRGTEAFF. CDR3 nucleotide sequence: TGTGCCAGTAGCTCGGTCCGAGGGACTGAAGCTTTCTTT.

This sequence joins TRBV29-1 and TRBJ2-3, with D perhaps matching TRBD2 (5 bases). Germline assignment: CDR1 SQVTM and CDR2 ANQGSEA. The CDR3 extends over 11 amino acids. The V and J ends lost 7 bases and 3 bases respectively, with 8 bases between them. The CDR3 DNA reads TGCAGCGCCGGCGGGACAGATACGCAGTATTTT. Its protein is CSAGGTDTQYF.

The V gene is TRBV27, the J gene TRBJ1-1, with TRBD1 matching 7 bases. Germline V gene lookup returns CDR1 MNHEY and CDR2 SMNVEV (reference sequence). This CDR3 region has 14 residues. V lost 5 bases, J lost 4 bases, and 7 bases stayed unmatched. The DNA of the CDR3 is TGTGCCAGCAGTAAAACAGGGGATGGCACTGAAGCTTTCTTT. It codes for CASSKTGDGTEAFF.

This rearrangement joins TRBV5-6 to TRBJ2-7; TRBD1 matches at 10 bases. This CDR3 has 14 amino acids. CDR1 and CDR2 (germline): SGHDT, YYEEEE. Trimming took 3 bases from V and 7 from J; bases not matched to a gene: 7. The CDR3 bases are TGTGCCAGCAGCTGGGGGACAGGGGCGAGAGAGCAGTACTTC. Its translation is CASSWGTGAREQYF. Filled out from reference TRBV5-6 and TRBJ2-7, the complete variable domain reads DAGVTQSPTHLIKTRGQQVTLRCSPKSGHDTVSWYQQALGQGPQFIFQYYEEEERQRGNFPDRFSGHQFPNYSSELNVNALLLGDSALYLCASSWGTGAREQYFGPGTRLTVT.